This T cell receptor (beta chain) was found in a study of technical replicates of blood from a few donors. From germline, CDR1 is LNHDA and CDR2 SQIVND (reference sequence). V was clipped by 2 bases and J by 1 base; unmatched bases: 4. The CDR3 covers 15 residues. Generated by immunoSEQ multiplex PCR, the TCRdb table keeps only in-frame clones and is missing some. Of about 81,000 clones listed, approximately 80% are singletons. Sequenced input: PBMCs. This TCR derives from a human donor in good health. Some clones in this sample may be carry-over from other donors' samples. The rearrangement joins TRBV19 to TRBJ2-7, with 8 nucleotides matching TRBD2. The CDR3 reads CASSIQAGESYEQYF. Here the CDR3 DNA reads TGTGCCAGTAGTATACAAGCGGGAGAATCCTACGAGCAGTACTTC.